This is a list of T cell receptor beta chains from one sample in a study of neurological immune-mediated disorders. TCRdb reanalysed the 5' RACE reads using MiXCR and keeps one entry per CDR3 protein. This sample has about 90,000 distinct CDR3 sequences; under 15% occur once, and the top ten carry around 4.5%. What was sequenced was PBMCs. These receptors were obtained from a female donor with HTLV-1-associated myelopathy (HAM/TSP). The CDR3 runs from the conserved cysteine through the conserved F or W. D genes are given only for firm matches. Clone size is stated in some rows and not others, as once, few, many or a class when expanded.

clone_size	v_call	d_call	j_call	cdr3_aa	cdr3_nt
many	TRBV5-1	.	TRBJ2-1	CASSLGHNEQFF	TGCGCCAGCAGCTTAGGCCACAATGAGCAGTTCTTC
many	TRBV5-6	TRBD1	TRBJ1-1	CASSSPGQANTEAFF	TGTGCCAGCAGCTCACCGGGACAGGCGAACACTGAAGCTTTCTTT
.	TRBV12-3/TRBV12-4	.	TRBJ2-7	CASRSIVGREVHEQYF	TGTGCCAGCAGATCGATTGTGGGCAGGGAGGTCCACGAGCAGTACTTC
.	TRBV20-1	TRBD2	TRBJ2-3	CSASMASGGTDTQYF	TGCAGTGCTAGCATGGCTAGCGGGGGGACAGATACGCAGTATTTT
.	TRBV18	TRBD1	TRBJ1-5	CASSPLGQAVIGQPQHF	TGTGCCAGCTCACCGCTAGGACAGGCGGTAATCGGTCAGCCCCAGCATTTT
many	TRBV5-1	.	TRBJ1-4	CASSLGQGLVNEKLFF	TGCGCCAGCAGCTTGGGCCAGGGGCTCGTAAATGAAAAACTGTTTTTT
many	TRBV5-1	.	TRBJ2-7	CASRKDGEQYF	TGCGCCAGCAGAAAAGACGGCGAGCAGTACTTC
many	TRBV6-5	TRBD1	TRBJ2-2	CASSSTGAQGELFF	TGTGCCAGCAGTTCTACAGGGGCACAAGGGGAGCTGTTTTTT
many	TRBV20-1	TRBD2	TRBJ2-3	CSARTSGSTDTQYF	TGCAGTGCTAGGACTAGCGGGAGCACAGATACGCAGTATTTT
.	TRBV2	.	TRBJ1-2	CANRWSSTGYTF	TGTGCCAATCGGTGGTCCAGTACCGGCTACACCTTC
many	TRBV9	TRBD2	TRBJ2-2	CASSVGPSGGAYTGELFF	TGTGCCAGCAGCGTAGGCCCTAGCGGGGGGGCCTATACCGGGGAGCTGTTTTTT
many	TRBV28	.	TRBJ2-1	CASSYRVNEQFF	TGTGCCAGCAGCTACAGGGTCAATGAGCAGTTCTTC
.	TRBV6-5	.	TRBJ2-3	CASRKQRANTDTQYF	TGTGCCAGCAGAAAACAGCGGGCGAACACAGATACGCAGTATTTT
many	TRBV5-1	.	TRBJ1-4	CASSWKGSEKLFF	TGCGCCAGCAGCTGGAAAGGGAGTGAAAAACTGTTTTTT
many	TRBV3-1	TRBD2	TRBJ2-3	CASSRGLAGSTDTQYF	TGTGCCAGCAGCCGAGGACTAGCGGGGAGCACAGATACGCAGTATTTT
.	TRBV25-1	.	TRBJ1-5	CASSEGVGGNQPQHF	TGTGCCAGCAGTGAAGGGGTGGGGGGCAATCAGCCCCAGCATTTT
.	TRBV6-5	.	TRBJ1-5	CASRGNRNQPQHF	TGTGCCAGCAGGGGGAACAGGAATCAGCCCCAGCATTTT
many	TRBV5-6	.	TRBJ1-2	CASSAAGYGYTF	TGTGCCAGCAGCGCCGCAGGTTATGGCTACACCTTC
.	TRBV7-9	TRBD1	TRBJ2-3	CASSLGVETGTTDTQYF	TGTGCCAGCAGCTTAGGGGTGGAGACAGGGACCACAGATACGCAGTATTTT
many	TRBV5-1	.	TRBJ2-7	CASSLMAGSYEQYF	TGCGCCAGCAGCTTGATGGCAGGTTCCTACGAGCAGTACTTC
many	TRBV11-2	.	TRBJ2-1	CASSRLRPTATNEQFF	TGTGCCAGCAGCCGCCTGAGGCCCACGGCGACTAATGAGCAGTTCTTC
many	TRBV20-1	.	TRBJ2-1	CSAPPRAGARNEQFF	TGCAGTGCCCCACCCAGGGCGGGGGCCCGCAATGAGCAGTTCTTC
many	TRBV5-1	.	TRBJ2-2	CASSFLGANTGELFF	TGCGCCAGCAGCTTCTTGGGCGCGAACACCGGGGAGCTGTTTTTT
many	TRBV5-1	.	TRBJ2-2	CASSHLTVPTGELFF	TGCGCCAGCAGCCATCTCACAGTACCAACCGGGGAGCTGTTTTTT
many	TRBV7-2	TRBD2	TRBJ2-3	CASSLGRAGGVTDTQYF	TGTGCCAGCAGCTTAGGTCGGGCGGGGGGCGTGACAGATACGCAGTATTTT
few	TRBV19	TRBD1	TRBJ2-3	CASSIDPGQVQPDTQYF	TGTGCCAGTAGTATAGATCCGGGACAGGTACAGCCAGATACGCAGTATTTT
many	TRBV12-3/TRBV12-4	.	TRBJ1-5	CASSFNGGNQPQHF	TGTGCCAGCAGTTTTAACGGGGGGAATCAGCCCCAGCATTTT
many	TRBV20-1	TRBD1	TRBJ2-7	CSARGAGGASEQYF	TGCAGTGCTAGAGGTGCAGGGGGAGCGTCCGAGCAGTACTTC
many	TRBV28	TRBD2	TRBJ2-3	CASSKLAGGPDTQYF	TGTGCCAGCAGCAAACTAGCGGGGGGGCCTGATACGCAGTATTTT
many	TRBV27	.	TRBJ1-1	CASSLWGRGTEAFF	TGTGCCAGCAGTTTATGGGGCCGGGGGACTGAAGCTTTCTTT
many	TRBV20-1	TRBD1	TRBJ2-3	CSARDVRGPTQYF	TGCAGTGCTAGAGATGTAAGGGGGCCCACGCAGTATTTT
many	TRBV27	.	TRBJ2-2	CASMITNTGELFF	TGTGCCAGCATGATAACGAACACCGGGGAGCTGTTTTTT
many	TRBV5-6	TRBD2	TRBJ2-1	CASSRGLAGQYHEQFF	TGTGCCAGCAGCCGGGGTCTAGCGGGCCAATACCATGAGCAGTTCTTC
many	TRBV12-3/TRBV12-4	.	TRBJ1-4	CASSLGQRATNEKLFF	TGTGCCAGCAGTTTAGGCCAGAGGGCAACTAATGAAAAACTGTTTTTT
few	TRBV5-6	.	TRBJ2-3	CASSLGGITTDTQYF	TGTGCCAGCAGCTTAGGCGGTATTACGACAGATACGCAGTATTTT
many	TRBV5-1	.	TRBJ2-7	CASFFESPYEQYF	TGCGCCAGCTTTTTCGAGAGCCCCTACGAGCAGTACTTC
many	TRBV3-1	.	TRBJ2-1	CASNARGNEQFF	TGTGCCAGCAACGCACGGGGTAATGAGCAGTTCTTC
.	TRBV4-1	TRBD2	TRBJ2-1	CASSQLAGAQFF	TGCGCCAGCAGCCAACTAGCGGGGGCCCAGTTCTTC
many	TRBV9	.	TRBJ2-7	CASSPPEGSYEQYF	TGTGCCAGCAGCCCACCGGAAGGTTCCTACGAGCAGTACTTC
many	TRBV5-1	TRBD1	TRBJ2-7	CASSRRTGGDEQYF	TGCGCCAGCAGCCGTAGGACAGGGGGCGACGAGCAGTACTTC
many	TRBV5-1	TRBD2	TRBJ2-1	CASGPTSGGINEQFF	TGCGCCAGCGGCCCGACTAGCGGGGGTATAAATGAGCAGTTCTTC
many	TRBV15	TRBD1	TRBJ2-7	CATSRDPGQGYEQYF	TGTGCCACCAGCAGAGATCCGGGACAGGGCTACGAGCAGTACTTC
many	TRBV12-3/TRBV12-4	.	TRBJ1-1	CASGGGNTEAFF	TGTGCCAGCGGAGGGGGAAACACTGAAGCTTTCTTT
many	TRBV27	.	TRBJ1-2	CASSPHDRLLLGGYTF	TGTGCCAGCAGTCCCCACGACAGGCTACTCCTTGGGGGCTACACCTTC
many	TRBV6-2/TRBV6-3	.	TRBJ2-2	CASSLEGRNTGELFF	TGTGCCAGCAGTCTTGAGGGGAGGAACACCGGGGAGCTGTTTTTT
many	TRBV28	.	TRBJ1-4	CASSFLLSGEGDEKLFF	TGTGCCAGCAGTTTTCTCCTGTCTGGGGAAGGTGACGAAAAACTGTTTTTT
many	TRBV18	.	TRBJ2-7	CASSPPGNSYEQYF	TGTGCCAGCTCACCGCCAGGGAACTCCTACGAGCAGTACTTC
.	TRBV3-1	TRBD1	TRBJ2-4	CASSQGWGQRLIAKNIQYF	TGTGCCAGCAGCCAAGGGTGGGGACAGAGATTAATAGCCAAAAACATTCAGTACTTC
many	TRBV5-1	.	TRBJ2-7	CASSSDTYEQYF	TGCGCCAGCAGCTCAGACACCTACGAGCAGTACTTC
many	TRBV6-5	.	TRBJ2-6	CASSYSGLSGTNVLTF	TGTGCCAGCAGTTACTCGGGACTCTCTGGGACCAACGTCCTGACTTTC